The clone carrying this T cell receptor (beta chain) was observed a handful of times. These data come from a study of T-cell reconstitution after alpha-beta-depleted transplantation in children. TCRbeta library preparation incorporated unique molecular identifiers. TCRdb reanalysed the PCR reads using MiXCR and keeps one entry per CDR3 protein. The sample holds 330,000 or so distinct CDR3 sequences, about a tenth seen once. Germline CDR1 DFQATT, CDR2 SNEGSKA (reference sequence). With 3 bases clipped from V and 0 bases from J, the junction kept 3 bases outside the gene matches. The CDR3 is 14 residues long.

This chain joins TRBV20-1 and TRBJ2-7; 9 bases match TRBD1. This TCR derives from a human donor who donated a stem cell graft to a child with acute lymphoblastic leukemia. The input for sequencing was PBMCs from the stem cell graft donor, taken from the stem cell graft. CDR3 loop: CSARVGQGSYEQYF. In DNA form, the CDR3 reads TGCAGTGCTAGGGTGGGACAGGGCTCCTACGAGCAGTACTTC.